This TCR beta chain was documented in a study of T cell repertoires in cytomegalovirus infection. The wider study: Matching HLA type and CMV infection were both indicated by public TCR beta signatures. General study results and limits: HLA-C-restricted, CMV-specific TCR beta clonotypes were dominant ex vivo.

This clonotype was seen repeatedly, ten times or more. Antigen specificity is unknown. This CDR3 region has 13 residues. Per germline, CDR1 SGHVS and CDR2 FNYEAQ. V was clipped by 5 bases and J by 9 bases, with 11 bases between them. One entry per CDR3 protein results from TCRdb running MiXCR on the reads. The table records 300,000 to 400,000 distinct CDR3 sequences, roughly 9.5% of them present only once. The chain links TRBV7-6 to TRBJ1-6; no clear D. The receptor was isolated from a human donor in good health (CMV status not recorded). Some clones in this sample may be carry-over from other donors' samples. Material for sequencing was PBMCs. The CDR3 sequence: CASSGAPLSPLHF. In DNA form, the CDR3 reads TGTGCCAGCAGCGGAGCTCCTCTTTCACCCCTCCACTTT.